One sample yielded the 10 T cell receptor beta chains listed below, sequenced in a study of identical twins. Via MiXCR, TCRdb re-called the 5' RACE reads, giving one row per CDR3 protein. The data contain 600,000 to 800,000 distinct CDR3 sequences, 21% of them singletons. This sample also appeared in a second study, on T cells expressing NK-cell markers.

The sequencing sample was made of PBMCs. The origin of the receptors is a woman aged 18-29 years in good health.

In nucleotides, the CDR3 is TGTGCCATCAGTGGCAACAGGGGCGAGAGCACTGAAGCTTTCTTT. Its translation: CAISGNRGESTEAFF. The V gene is TRBV10-3, the J gene TRBJ1-1, with 7 positions matching TRBD1. CDR1 ENHRY and CDR2 SYGVKD come from the germline V gene. The CDR3 has 15 amino acids. With 4 bases clipped from V and 4 bases from J, the junction kept 9 bases outside the gene matches.

This chain uses TRBV11-2 with TRBJ2-7, with D possibly matching TRBD2 (6 bases). V dropped 4 bases and J dropped 7 bases, with 11 bases sitting between them. Germline V gene sequence: CDR1 SGHAT, CDR2 FQNNGV. The length of the CDR3 is 12 residues. The CDR3 DNA is TGTGCCAGCAGCTGGGACTCGGGGGAGCAGTACTTC. Protein sequence: CASSWDSGEQYF.

The chain couples TRBV3-1 to TRBJ2-2; weak D call: TRBD1 (6 bases). The CDR3 has 14 residues. In germline, CDR1 is LGHDT, CDR2 YNNKEL (reference sequence). The V and J ends lost 4 bases and 3 bases respectively, with 9 bases between them. Written as DNA, the CDR3 is TGTGCCAGCAGCCCGACAGGCTACACCGGGGAGCTGTTTTTT. Its translation: CASSPTGYTGELFF.

The chain joins TRBV12-3 or TRBV12-4 to TRBJ2-5, with 11 positions matching TRBD2. This CDR3 spans 16 amino acids. V was clipped by 11 bases and J by 0 bases; unmatched bases: 11. CDR3 loop: CAWTGTSGLYQETQYF. CDR3 bases: TGTGCCTGGACCGGGACTAGCGGATTGTACCAAGAGACCCAGTACTTC.

This clonotype appeared many times. The J gene is TRBJ1-5, the V gene TRBV5-5, with D perhaps TRBD1 (6 bases). Germline V CDR1 and CDR2: SGHKS, YYEKEE (reference sequence). Trimming shortened V by 4 bases and J by 7 bases, and 12 bases separated the two germline ends. CDR3 length equals 13 residues. The CDR3 DNA is TGTGCCAGCAGCCCCTACAGGGTCCAGCCCCAGCATTTT. The encoded protein is CASSPYRVQPQHF.

This chain joins TRBV7-9 and TRBJ1-1; no definite D call. Germline loops: CDR1 SEHNR, CDR2 FQNEAQ (reference sequence). CDR3 length: 12 residues. V lost 3 bases to trimming and J lost 11 bases, with 13 bases between them. As DNA, the CDR3 is TGTGCCAGCAGCTTCGAGGGTCTCGAGGCTTTCTTT. Encoded protein: CASSFEGLEAFF.

V usage is TRBV11-3 and J usage is TRBJ2-7; D uncertain. The CDR3 is 15 residues long. Germline CDR1 reads SGHNT; CDR2 reads YENEEA. The germline V and J ends were trimmed by 0 bases and 0 bases, with 9 bases remaining between them. CDR3 bases: TGTGCCAGCAGCTTAGACGGGCAGGACTCCTACGAGCAGTACTTC. Residues: CASSLDGQDSYEQYF.

With respect to this clonotype: A single base separates this from a much larger clone, so it may be a read error. The V call is TRBV5-1, the J call TRBJ1-2, with 8 bases that match TRBD1. This CDR3 is built from 15 residues. Unmatched junction bases numbered 11, after V lost 1 base and J lost 9 bases. Germline V gives CDR1 SGHRS, CDR2 YFSETQ. CDR3 sequence (DNA): TGCGCCAGCAGCTTGAACCAGGGGGCTATGTATAGCTACACCTTC. This codes for CASSLNQGAMYSYTF.

This clonotype turned up a few times. The rearrangement joins TRBV5-1 to TRBJ2-2; TRBD1 agrees at 8 bases. The junction had 7 bases not matched to a gene; V was cut back by 6 bases and J by 0 bases. The CDR3 has 16 amino acids. CDR1 is SGHRS, CDR2 YFSETQ, per germline. The CDR3 protein is CASILGTGPNTGELFF. Here the CDR3 DNA reads TGCGCCAGCATCCTGGGGACAGGCCCGAACACCGGGGAGCTGTTTTTT.

This clonotype was recorded a few times. This chain uses TRBV24-1 with TRBJ2-1; 11 nucleotides match TRBD2. The CDR3 is 17 residues long. The germline V gene has CDR1 KGHDR and CDR2 SFDVKD. V dropped 2 bases and J dropped 8; count of bases not matched to a gene: 10. The DNA of the CDR3 is TGTGCCACCAGTGATTCTGTACTAGCGGGAGCTCTGGATGAGCAGTTCTTC. It encodes CATSDSVLAGALDEQFF.